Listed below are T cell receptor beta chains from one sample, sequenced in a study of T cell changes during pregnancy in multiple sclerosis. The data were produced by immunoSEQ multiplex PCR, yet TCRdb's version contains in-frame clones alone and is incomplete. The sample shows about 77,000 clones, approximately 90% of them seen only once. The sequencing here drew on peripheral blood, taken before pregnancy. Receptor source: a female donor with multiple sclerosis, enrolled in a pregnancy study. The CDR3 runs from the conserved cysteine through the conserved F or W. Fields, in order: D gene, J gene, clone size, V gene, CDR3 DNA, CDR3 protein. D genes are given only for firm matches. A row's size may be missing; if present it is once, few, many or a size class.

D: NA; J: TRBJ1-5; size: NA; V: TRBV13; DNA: TGTGCCAGCAGCTTAGGGCAGGGTAGATGGCAGCCCCAGCATTTT; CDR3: CASSLGQGRWQPQHF
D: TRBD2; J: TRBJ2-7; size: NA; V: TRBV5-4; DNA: TGTGCCAGCAGCAGAGGGCTAGCGGGGGCCGGAATCTCCTACGAGCAGTACTTC; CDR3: CASSRGLAGAGISYEQYF
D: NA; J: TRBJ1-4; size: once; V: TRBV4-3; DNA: TGCGCCAGCAGCCAAGATATCAGAGGGCCAACTAATGAAAAACTGTTTTTT; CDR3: CASSQDIRGPTNEKLFF
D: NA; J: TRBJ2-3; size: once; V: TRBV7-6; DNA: TGTGCCAGCAGCTTAGCGCCCCGCGGGTGGGGCACAGATACGCAGTATTTT; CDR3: CASSLAPRGWGTDTQYF
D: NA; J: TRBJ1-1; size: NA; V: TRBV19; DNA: TGTGCCAGTAGTATTCGTATTTCGAACACTGAAGCTTTCTTT; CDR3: CASSIRISNTEAFF
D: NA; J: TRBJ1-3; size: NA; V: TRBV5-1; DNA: TGCGCCAGCAGCTTAACAGGCGACTCTGGAAACACCATATATTTT; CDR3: CASSLTGDSGNTIYF
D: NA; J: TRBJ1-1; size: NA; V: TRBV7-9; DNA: TGTGCCAGCAGCACAGAGGAGGGCGGGACTGAAGCTTTCTTT; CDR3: CASSTEEGGTEAFF
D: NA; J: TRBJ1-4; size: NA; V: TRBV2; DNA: TGTGCCAGCAGTGTGGTAACCGCGGGTAATGAAAAACTGTTTTTT; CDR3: CASSVVTAGNEKLFF
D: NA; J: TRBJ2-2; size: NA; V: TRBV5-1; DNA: TGCGCCAGCAGCTTGGGTAGCACCGGGGAGCTGTTTTTT; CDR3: CASSLGSTGELFF
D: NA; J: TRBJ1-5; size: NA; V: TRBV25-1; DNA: TGTGCCAGCAGTGAATCCGCGGGGCCCCAGCATTTT; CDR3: CASSESAGPQHF
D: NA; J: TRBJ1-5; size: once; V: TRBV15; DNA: TGTGCCACCAGCAGAGCTTACGGCGGCAGCAATCAGCCCCAGCATTTT; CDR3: CATSRAYGGSNQPQHF
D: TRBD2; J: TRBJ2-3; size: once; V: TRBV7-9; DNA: TGTGCCAGCAGCTTCGGACTAGCGGGGGGCACAGATACGCAGTATTTT; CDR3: CASSFGLAGGTDTQYF
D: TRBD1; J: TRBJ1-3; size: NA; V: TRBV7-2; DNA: TGTGCCAGCAGCCAGTGGACAGGGAGCCGAAACACCATATATTTT; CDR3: CASSQWTGSRNTIYF
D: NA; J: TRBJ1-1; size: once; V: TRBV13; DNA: TGTGCCAGCAGCTTAGGCCCGGGCGGGAGCACTGAAGCTTTCTTT; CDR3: CASSLGPGGSTEAFF
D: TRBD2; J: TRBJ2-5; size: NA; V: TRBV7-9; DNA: TGTGCCAGCAGCTTAAAGCGGGGGGGCTTAGAGACCCAGTACTTC; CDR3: CASSLKRGGLETQYF
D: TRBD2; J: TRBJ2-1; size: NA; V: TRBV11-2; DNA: TGTGCCAGCAGCTTGCCGGGGGGCAATGAGCAGTTCTTC; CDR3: CASSLPGGNEQFF
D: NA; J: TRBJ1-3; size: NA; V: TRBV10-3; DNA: TGTGCCATCAGTGAATGGGGGCCGAGCTCTGGAAACACCATATATTTT; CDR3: CAISEWGPSSGNTIYF
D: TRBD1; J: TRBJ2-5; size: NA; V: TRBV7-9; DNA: TGTGCCAGCAGCCAGGAGACAGGGGGAGAGACCCAGTACTTC; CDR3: CASSQETGGETQYF
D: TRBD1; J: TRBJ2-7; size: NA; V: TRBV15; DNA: TGTGCCACCAGCAGTGCAGGGGGCAATTCCCCCTACGAGCAGTACTTC; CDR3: CATSSAGGNSPYEQYF
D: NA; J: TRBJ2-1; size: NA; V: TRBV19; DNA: TGTGCCAGTAGGCGGGCCCAGGAGCAGTTCTTC; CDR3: CASRRAQEQFF
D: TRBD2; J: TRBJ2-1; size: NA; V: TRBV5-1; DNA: TGCGCCAGCAGCTTGGCTTGGACTAGCCACAATGAGCAGTTCTTC; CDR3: CASSLAWTSHNEQFF
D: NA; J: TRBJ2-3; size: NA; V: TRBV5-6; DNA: TGTGCCAGCAGCGGAGGGGATACGCAGTATTTT; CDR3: CASSGGDTQYF
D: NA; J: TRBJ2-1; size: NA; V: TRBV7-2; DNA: TGTGCCAGCAGGGTCGCCGGGACAACCACGGGGAATGAGCAGTTCTTC; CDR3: CASRVAGTTTGNEQFF
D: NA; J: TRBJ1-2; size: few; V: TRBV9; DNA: TGTGCCAGCAGCCGCGCTGCTAACTATGGCTACACCTTC; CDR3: CASSRAANYGYTF
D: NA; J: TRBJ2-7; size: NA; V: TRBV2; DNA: TGTGCCAGCAGGGGAGACACTTACGAGCAGTACTTC; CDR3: CASRGDTYEQYF
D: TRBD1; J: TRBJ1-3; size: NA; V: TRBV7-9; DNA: TGTGCCAGCAGCTCTAGACAGGGGGAACACGGAAACACCATATATTTT; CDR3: CASSSRQGEHGNTIYF
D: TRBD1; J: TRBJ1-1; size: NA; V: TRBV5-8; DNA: TGTGCTCTAACAGGGGTGCACACTGAAGCTTTCTTT; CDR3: CALTGVHTEAFF
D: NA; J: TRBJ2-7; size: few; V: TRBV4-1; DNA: TGCGCCAGCGCCGTCGGTCCTATCGACTCCTACGAGCAGTACTTC; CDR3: CASAVGPIDSYEQYF
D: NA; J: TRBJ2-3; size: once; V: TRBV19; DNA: TGTGCCAGTAGTATAAGCGGCACCTTCACAGATACGCAGTATTTT; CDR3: CASSISGTFTDTQYF
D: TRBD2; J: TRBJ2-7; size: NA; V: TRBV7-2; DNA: TGTGCCAGCAACCCGGGGGGAAGCTCCTACGAGCAGTACTTC; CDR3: CASNPGGSSYEQYF
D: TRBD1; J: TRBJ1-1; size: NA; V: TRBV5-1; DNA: TGCGCCAGCAGCGGGGGGACAGGGATGTCGGTTGAAGCTTTCTTT; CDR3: CASSGGTGMSVEAFF
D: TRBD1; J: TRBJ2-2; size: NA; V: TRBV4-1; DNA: TGCGCCAGCAGCCAAGCTAGAGGGGGCCCCAGAACGAACACCGGGGAGCTGTTTTTT; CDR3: CASSQARGGPRTNTGELFF
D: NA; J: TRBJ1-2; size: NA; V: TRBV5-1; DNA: TGCGCCAGCAGCTACCGACCCGCGGATGACAGCGGCTACACCTTC; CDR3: CASSYRPADDSGYTF
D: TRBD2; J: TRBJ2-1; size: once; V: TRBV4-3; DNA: TGCGCCAGCAGCCCTGGGCGGGGGGACTACAATGAGCAGTTCTTC; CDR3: CASSPGRGDYNEQFF
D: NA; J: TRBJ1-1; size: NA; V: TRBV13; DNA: TGTGCCAGCAGCCGGCGGGGTCTGGGGATGGCTGAAGCTTTCTTT; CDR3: CASSRRGLGMAEAFF
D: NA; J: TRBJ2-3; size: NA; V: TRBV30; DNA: TGTGCCTGGGAACTCCAAGTCGCAGATACGCAGTATTTT; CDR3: CAWELQVADTQYF
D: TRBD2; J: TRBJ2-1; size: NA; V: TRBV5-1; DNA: TGCGCCAGCAGCTTCAATAGCGGGGGGGCGAGCAATGAGCAGTTCTTC; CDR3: CASSFNSGGASNEQFF
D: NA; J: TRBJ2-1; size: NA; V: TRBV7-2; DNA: TGTGCCAGCAGCCCCCGTACCTACAATGAGCAGTTCTTC; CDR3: CASSPRTYNEQFF
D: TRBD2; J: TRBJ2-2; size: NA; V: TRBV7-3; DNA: TGTGCCAGCAGGGATCTAGCGGGGGGGACCGGGGAGCTGTTTTTT; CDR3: CASRDLAGGTGELFF
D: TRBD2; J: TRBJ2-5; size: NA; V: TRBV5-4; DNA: TGTGCCAGCAGCTGGGGACTAGCGGAGGGGGAGACCCAGTACTTC; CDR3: CASSWGLAEGETQYF
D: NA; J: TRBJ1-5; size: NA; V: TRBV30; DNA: TGTGCCTGGAGTGTTAACGGGTTCCACCAGCCCCAGCATTTT; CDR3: CAWSVNGFHQPQHF
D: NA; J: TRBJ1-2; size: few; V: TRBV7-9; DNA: TGTGCCAGCAGCTCCTGGGACACTAACTATGGCTACACCTTC; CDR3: CASSSWDTNYGYTF